This T cell receptor (beta chain) was profiled in a study of graft-versus-host responses after intestinal transplantation. In regard to this clone: What it binds is not known.

TCRdb keeps only in-frame clones here, not all; method: immunoSEQ multiplex PCR. The sample lists approximately 79,000 clones, around 80% seen once, with approximately 0.84% in the top ten. CDR1 and CDR2 (germline): MNHEY, SVGAGI. The length of the CDR3 is 14 residues. V lost 5 bases and J lost 1, with 8 bases in between. The source is a human donor who received an intestinal transplant. Sequencing was performed on unstimulated CD4+ T cells sorted from spleen or lymph node cells, taken before intestinal transplant. The chain recombines TRBV6-5 with TRBJ2-2; D is possibly TRBD1 (5 bases). CDR3 residues: CASSGAENTGELFF. The CDR3 DNA is TGTGCCAGCAGTGGGGCGGAGAACACCGGGGAGCTGTTTTTT.